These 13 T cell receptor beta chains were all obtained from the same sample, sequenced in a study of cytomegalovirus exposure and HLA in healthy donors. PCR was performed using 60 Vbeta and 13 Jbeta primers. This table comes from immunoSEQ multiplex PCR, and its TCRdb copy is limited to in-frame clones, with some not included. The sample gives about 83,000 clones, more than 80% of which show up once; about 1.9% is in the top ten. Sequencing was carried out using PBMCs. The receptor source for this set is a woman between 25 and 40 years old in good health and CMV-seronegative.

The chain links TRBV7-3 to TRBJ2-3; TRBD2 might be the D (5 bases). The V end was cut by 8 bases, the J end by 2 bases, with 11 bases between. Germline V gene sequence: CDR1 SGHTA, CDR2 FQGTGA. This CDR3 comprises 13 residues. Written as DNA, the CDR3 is TGTGCCAGCTCCGGCGGGTCCACAGATACGCAGTATTTT. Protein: CASSGGSTDTQYF.

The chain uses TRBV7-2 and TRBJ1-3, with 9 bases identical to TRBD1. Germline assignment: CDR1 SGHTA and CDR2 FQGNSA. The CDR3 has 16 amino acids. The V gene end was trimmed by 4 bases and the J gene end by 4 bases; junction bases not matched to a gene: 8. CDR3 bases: TGTGCCAGCAGCTACCAACAGGGGGCGGCCGGAAACACCATATATTTT. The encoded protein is CASSYQQGAAGNTIYF.

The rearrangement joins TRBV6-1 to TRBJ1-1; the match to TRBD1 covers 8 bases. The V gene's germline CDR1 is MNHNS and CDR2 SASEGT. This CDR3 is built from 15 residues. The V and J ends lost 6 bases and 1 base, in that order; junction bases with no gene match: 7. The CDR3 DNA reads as TGTGCCAGCAGCTATTCGGGGACAGGGAACACTGAAGCTTTCTTT. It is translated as CASSYSGTGNTEAFF.

Here the CDR3 DNA reads TGTGCCAGCGGGGGACAGGCGAACACTGAAGCTTTCTTT. Translated, it gives CASGGQANTEAFF. This chain connects TRBV2 to TRBJ1-1, with 8 positions matching TRBD1. The germline V gene encodes CDR1 SNHLY and CDR2 FYNNEI. The CDR3 consists of 13 residues. V was clipped by 8 bases and J by 1 base; unmatched bases: 3.

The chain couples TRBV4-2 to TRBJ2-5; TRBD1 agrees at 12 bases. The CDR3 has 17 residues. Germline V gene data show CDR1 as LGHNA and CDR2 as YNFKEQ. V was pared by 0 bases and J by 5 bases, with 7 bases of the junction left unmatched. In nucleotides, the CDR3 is TGTGCCAGCAGCCAAGACGTTCCGGGACAGGGGGCCGAGACCCAGTACTTC. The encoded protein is CASSQDVPGQGAETQYF.

CDR3 in DNA: TGTGCCAGCAGCTTAGGGACTTCGAGCTCCTACAATGAGCAGTTCTTC. Translation: CASSLGTSSSYNEQFF. The chain combines TRBV9 with TRBJ2-1, with D maybe TRBD2 (6 bases). Trimming removed 4 bases from V and 0 bases from J, with 14 bases in between. The CDR3 is made up of 16 amino acids. CDR1 is SGDLS and CDR2 is YYNGEE in the germline V gene.

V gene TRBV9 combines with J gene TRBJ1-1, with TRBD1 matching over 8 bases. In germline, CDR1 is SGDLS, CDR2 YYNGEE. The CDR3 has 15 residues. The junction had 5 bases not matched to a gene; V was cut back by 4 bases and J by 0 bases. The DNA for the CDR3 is TGTGCCAGCAGCCCAATACAGGGGGTGAACACTGAAGCTTTCTTT. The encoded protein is CASSPIQGVNTEAFF.

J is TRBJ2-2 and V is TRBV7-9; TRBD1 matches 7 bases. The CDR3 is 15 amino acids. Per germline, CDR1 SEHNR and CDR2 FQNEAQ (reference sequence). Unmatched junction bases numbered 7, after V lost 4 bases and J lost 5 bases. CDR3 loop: CASSSRQGKTGELFF. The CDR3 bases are TGTGCCAGCAGCTCTCGACAGGGAAAGACCGGGGAGCTGTTTTTT.

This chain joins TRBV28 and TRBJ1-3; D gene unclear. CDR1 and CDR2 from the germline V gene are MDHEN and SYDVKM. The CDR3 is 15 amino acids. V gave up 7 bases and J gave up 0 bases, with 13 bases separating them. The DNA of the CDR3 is TGTGCCAGCACCCACGGGGTTAACTCTGGAAACACCATATATTTT. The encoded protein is CASTHGVNSGNTIYF.

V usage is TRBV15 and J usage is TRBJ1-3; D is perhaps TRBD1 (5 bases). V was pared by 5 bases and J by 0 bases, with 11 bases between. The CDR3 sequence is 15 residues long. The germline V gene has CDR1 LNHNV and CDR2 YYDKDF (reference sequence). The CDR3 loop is CATSVRQSSGNTIYF. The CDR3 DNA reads TGTGCCACCAGCGTCCGACAGAGCTCTGGAAACACCATATATTTT.

CDR3 coding DNA: TGTGCCAGTACGCGTGAGGCAGGGGTGACGGGTTCACCCCTCCACTTT. Amino acids: CASTREAGVTGSPLHF. This chain joins TRBV19 and TRBJ1-6; D may be TRBD1 (6 bases). The CDR3 extends over 16 amino acids. Germline V CDR1 and CDR2: LNHDA, SQIVND (reference sequence). V was shortened by 7 bases and J by 9 bases, with 22 bases between the two germline ends.

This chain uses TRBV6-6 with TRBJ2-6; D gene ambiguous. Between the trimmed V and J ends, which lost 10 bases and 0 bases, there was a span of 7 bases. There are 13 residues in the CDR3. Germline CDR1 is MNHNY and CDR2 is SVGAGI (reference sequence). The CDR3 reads CATTTSGANVLTF. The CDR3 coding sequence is TGTGCCACCACAACCTCTGGGGCCAACGTCCTGACTTTC.

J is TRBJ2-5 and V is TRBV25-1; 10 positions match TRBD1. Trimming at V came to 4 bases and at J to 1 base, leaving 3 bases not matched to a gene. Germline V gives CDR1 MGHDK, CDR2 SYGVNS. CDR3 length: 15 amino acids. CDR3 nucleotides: TGTGCCAGCAGTGGGGACAGGGGTGTCCAAGAGACCCAGTACTTC. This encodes CASSGDRGVQETQYF.